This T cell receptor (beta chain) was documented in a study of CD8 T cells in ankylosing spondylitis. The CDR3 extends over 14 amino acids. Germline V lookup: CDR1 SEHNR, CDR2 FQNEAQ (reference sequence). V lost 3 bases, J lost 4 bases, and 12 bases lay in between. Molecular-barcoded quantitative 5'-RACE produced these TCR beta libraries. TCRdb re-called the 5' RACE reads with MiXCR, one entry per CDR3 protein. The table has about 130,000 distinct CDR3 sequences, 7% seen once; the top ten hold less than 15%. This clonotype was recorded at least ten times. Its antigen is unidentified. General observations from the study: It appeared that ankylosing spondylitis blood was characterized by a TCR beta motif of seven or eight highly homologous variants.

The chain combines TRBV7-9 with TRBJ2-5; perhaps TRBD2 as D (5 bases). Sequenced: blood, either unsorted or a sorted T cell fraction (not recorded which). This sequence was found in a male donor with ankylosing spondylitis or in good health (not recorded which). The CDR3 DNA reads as TGTGCCAGCAGCTTGAGAGCGGCTGGAGAGACCCAGTACTTC. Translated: CASSLRAAGETQYF.